Listed below are T cell receptor beta chains from one sample, sequenced in a study of cytomegalovirus exposure and HLA in healthy donors. This table comes from immunoSEQ multiplex PCR, and its TCRdb copy is limited to in-frame clones, with some not included. In the table there are tens of thousands of clones, over 70% of which are singletons. Sample: PBMCs. The receptors were sampled from a girl aged 2 to 9 in good health and CMV-seropositive. Each CDR3 is given with its conserved first and last residue. D genes are given only for firm matches. Where a row states a size, it is once, few, many or the class of an expanded clone; other rows omit it.

-	TRBV14	TRBJ2-1	-	CASSLTGAGAYNEQFF	TGTGCCAGCAGCCTGACAGGGGCGGGAGCCTACAATGAGCAGTTCTTC
few	TRBV6-1	TRBJ1-1	-	CASSELLNTEAFF	TGTGCCAGCAGTGAATTACTTAACACTGAAGCTTTCTTT
-	TRBV18	TRBJ2-3	TRBD2	CASSLLKTSGTTDTQYF	TGTGCCAGCTCACTCCTCAAGACTAGCGGGACGACAGATACGCAGTATTTT
-	TRBV6-6	TRBJ1-4	-	CASSYLQDNEKLFF	TGTGCCAGCAGTTACTTGCAGGATAATGAAAAACTGTTTTTT
-	TRBV5-6	TRBJ2-7	TRBD2	CASSLSGGSNEQYF	TGTGCCAGCAGCTTGAGTGGCGGGAGTAACGAGCAGTACTTC
-	TRBV10-1	TRBJ2-1	TRBD2	CASSAGLAGKSEQFF	TGCGCCAGCAGCGCGGGACTAGCGGGAAAGAGTGAGCAGTTCTTC
-	TRBV6-5	TRBJ2-2	-	CASNNPGTGELFF	TGTGCCAGCAATAACCCGGGCACCGGGGAGCTGTTTTTT
-	TRBV19	TRBJ2-5	-	CASSMEGLETQYF	TGTGCCAGTAGTATGGAGGGGCTTGAGACCCAGTACTTC
-	TRBV11-2	TRBJ2-1	TRBD2	CASSFIVASGSLNEQFF	TGTGCCAGCAGCTTTATAGTTGCTAGCGGGAGTCTCAATGAGCAGTTCTTC
few	TRBV29-1	TRBJ1-1	-	CSVIGQQSGRTEAFF	TGCAGCGTCATAGGACAGCAGTCGGGGCGGACTGAAGCTTTCTTT
-	TRBV9	TRBJ2-7	TRBD2	CASSVGLAVAKNYTYEQYF	TGTGCCAGCAGCGTAGGGCTAGCGGTAGCAAAAAACTATACCTACGAGCAGTACTTC
-	TRBV23-1	TRBJ1-2	TRBD1	CASSQSLTGQGYTF	TGCGCCAGCAGTCAATCCTTGACAGGGCAAGGCTACACCTTC
-	TRBV6-5	TRBJ2-7	TRBD1	CASSFHGQGAYEQYF	TGTGCCAGCAGTTTCCATGGACAGGGAGCCTACGAGCAGTACTTC
few	TRBV6-5	TRBJ1-2	-	CASSSQGGNHYGYTF	TGTGCCAGCAGTTCGCAGGGTGGGAACCACTATGGCTACACCTTC
-	TRBV28	TRBJ1-1	-	CASSLPQGMNTEAFF	TGTGCCAGCAGTTTACCGCAGGGGATGAACACTGAAGCTTTCTTT
-	TRBV19	TRBJ1-2	TRBD1	CASSSRQGDYGYTF	TGTGCCAGTAGTTCCAGACAGGGCGACTATGGCTACACCTTC
-	TRBV6-5	TRBJ1-1	-	CASSSQGKTEAFF	TGTGCCAGCAGTTCCCAGGGGAAAACTGAAGCTTTCTTT
-	TRBV7-2	TRBJ2-7	TRBD2	CASSFTSGSFYEQYF	TGTGCCAGCAGCTTTACTAGCGGGAGTTTCTACGAGCAGTACTTC
once	TRBV5-1	TRBJ2-2	TRBD2	CASSRGGLNTGELFF	TGCGCCAGCAGTCGGGGGGGACTGAACACCGGGGAGCTGTTTTTT
once	TRBV4-2	TRBJ1-1	-	CASSQREVVGTEAFF	TGTGCCAGCAGCCAGCGAGAGGTGGTGGGCACTGAAGCTTTCTTT
-	TRBV12-5	TRBJ1-2	TRBD1	CASGLGDSPNYGYTF	TGTGCTAGTGGTCTGGGGGACAGCCCTAACTATGGCTACACCTTC
once	TRBV7-9	TRBJ2-3	-	CASSLAGLAVTDTQYF	TGTGCCAGCAGCTTAGCTGGCCTAGCTGTCACAGATACGCAGTATTTT
-	TRBV5-1	TRBJ2-7	TRBD2	CASTPLAGGPSYEQYF	TGCGCCAGCACCCCCCTAGCGGGAGGGCCCTCCTACGAGCAGTACTTC
-	TRBV7-2	TRBJ2-3	TRBD1	CASSLRQGALRDTQYF	TGTGCCAGCAGCTTAAGACAGGGGGCGCTTCGGGATACGCAGTATTTT
-	TRBV4-3	TRBJ2-1	TRBD2	CASRTSGSGDEQFF	TGCGCCAGCAGGACTAGCGGGAGCGGTGATGAGCAGTTCTTC
-	TRBV27	TRBJ2-1	-	CASSDTGYNEQFF	TGTGCCAGCAGTGATACAGGTTACAATGAGCAGTTCTTC
-	TRBV6-5	TRBJ1-5	TRBD1	CASRDRESQPQHF	TGTGCCAGCAGGGACAGGGAAAGTCAGCCCCAGCATTTT
-	TRBV30	TRBJ1-4	-	CAWSVLGQDEKLFF	TGTGCCTGGAGTGTACTAGGGCAGGACGAAAAACTGTTTTTT
-	TRBV19	TRBJ2-7	-	CASSIEQGSYEQYF	TGTGCCAGTAGTATCGAACAGGGTTCCTACGAGCAGTACTTC
-	TRBV27	TRBJ2-6	TRBD1	CASSLYGTAYSGANVLTF	TGTGCCAGCAGCCTTTACGGGACAGCTTATTCCGGGGCCAACGTCCTGACTTTC
-	TRBV28	TRBJ2-1	-	CASSPFTVNSYNEQFF	TGTGCCAGCAGTCCCTTTACGGTCAACTCCTACAATGAGCAGTTCTTC
-	TRBV20-1	TRBJ1-1	-	CSARVNTEAFF	TGCAGTGCCAGGGTAAACACTGAAGCTTTCTTT
once	TRBV20-1	TRBJ1-2	-	CSAIDEERYTF	TGCAGTGCTATCGACGAGGAGAGGTACACCTTC
few	TRBV6-1	TRBJ2-3	TRBD1	CASRETGGADTQYF	TGTGCCAGCAGGGAGACAGGGGGCGCAGATACGCAGTATTTT
-	TRBV6-6	TRBJ2-1	-	CASSYVGGPDNEQFF	TGTGCCAGCAGTTACGTGGGAGGCCCCGACAATGAGCAGTTCTTC
-	TRBV28	TRBJ2-4	TRBD2	CASSPAGGKNIQYF	TGTGCCAGCAGTCCGGCGGGGGGCAAAAACATTCAGTACTTC
-	TRBV19	TRBJ2-7	TRBD1	CASRGQGRDEQYF	TGTGCCAGTAGGGGACAGGGTCGGGACGAGCAGTACTTC
-	TRBV14	TRBJ1-2	-	CASSPFISNYGYTF	TGTGCCAGCAGCCCCTTTATCTCTAACTATGGCTACACCTTC
-	TRBV30	TRBJ1-5	TRBD1	CAWSPPDRGMNQPQHF	TGTGCCTGGAGTCCACCTGACAGGGGTATGAATCAGCCCCAGCATTTT
once	TRBV29-1	TRBJ2-5	-	CSAQGETQYF	TGCAGCGCCCAGGGGGAGACCCAGTACTTC
-	TRBV28	TRBJ2-7	TRBD2	CASSGRGARDEQYF	TGTGCCAGCAGTGGGCGGGGGGCGCGGGACGAGCAGTACTTC
-	TRBV2	TRBJ2-5	TRBD2	CASRQSGSETQYF	TGTGCCAGCAGACAAAGCGGGAGTGAGACCCAGTACTTC
-	TRBV7-2	TRBJ2-1	-	CASSRRGLIEQFF	TGTGCCAGCAGCCGGCGGGGGCTGATAGAGCAGTTCTTC
-	TRBV7-4	TRBJ2-7	-	CASSFDTYEQYF	TGTGCCAGCAGCTTTGACACCTACGAGCAGTACTTC
-	TRBV25-1	TRBJ2-3	-	CASSEKGGGRGDTQYF	TGTGCCAGCAGTGAAAAAGGGGGAGGGCGTGGAGATACGCAGTATTTT
-	TRBV28	TRBJ2-2	-	CASSRTGELFF	TGTGCCAGCAGCCGCACCGGGGAGCTGTTTTTT
-	TRBV4-3	TRBJ1-2	-	CASSQERTHRGKGYGYTF	TGCGCCAGCAGCCAGGAGAGGACCCACCGGGGGAAGGGCTATGGCTACACCTTC
-	TRBV29-1	TRBJ2-5	-	CSALGRGEQETQYF	TGCAGCGCCTTGGGCAGGGGAGAGCAAGAGACCCAGTACTTC
-	TRBV5-4	TRBJ1-2	TRBD1	CASSLDDRAYGYTF	TGTGCCAGCAGCCTTGATGACAGGGCCTATGGCTACACCTTC
-	TRBV13	TRBJ2-5	TRBD2	CASSLGNSGIETQYF	TGTGCCAGCAGCTTAGGAAATAGCGGGATAGAGACCCAGTACTTC
-	TRBV30	TRBJ1-5	-	CAWSPGSSNQPQNF	TGTGCCTGGAGTCCCGGCAGTAGCAATCAGCCCCAGAATTTT
-	TRBV6-1	TRBJ2-6	TRBD2	CASSEVWGGSGANVLTF	TGTGCCAGCAGTGAAGTGTGGGGGGGCTCTGGGGCCAACGTCCTGACTTTC
-	TRBV9	TRBJ2-5	TRBD2	CASSAKTSGTQEAQYF	TGTGCCAGCAGCGCAAAAACTAGCGGCACCCAAGAGGCCCAGTACTTC